In this sample, the clone carrying this T cell receptor (beta chain) turned up a few times. Its antigen is unknown. The data belong to a study of T cell responses to AZD1222 COVID-19 vaccine. Assay: immunoSEQ multiplex PCR; the TCRdb copy retains only in-frame clones and omits some. The repertoire consists of about 140,000 clones, with about nine tenths occurring once and the leading ten covering more than 3%. Trimming pared 1 base from V and 5 bases from J, leaving 11 bases between. The CDR3 is made up of 14 amino acids. Germline V gives CDR1 MGHDK, CDR2 SYGVNS. The study's findings and limits: In all cases, repertoires were sampled only after the peak T cell response. Possibly, clonal diversity was underestimated; donors were largely white British and included more females. Regions 160-218 and 743-854 dominated among vaccine-associated CD4 TCRs spanning spike.

The source is an adult in good health. The rearrangement links TRBV25-1 to TRBJ1-1; D is undetermined. The starting material was peripheral blood, obtained on day 0 of AZD1222 vaccination. The CDR3 spells CASSEFGDGTEAFF. As DNA, the CDR3 is TGTGCCAGCAGTGAATTCGGGGATGGGACTGAAGCTTTCTTT.